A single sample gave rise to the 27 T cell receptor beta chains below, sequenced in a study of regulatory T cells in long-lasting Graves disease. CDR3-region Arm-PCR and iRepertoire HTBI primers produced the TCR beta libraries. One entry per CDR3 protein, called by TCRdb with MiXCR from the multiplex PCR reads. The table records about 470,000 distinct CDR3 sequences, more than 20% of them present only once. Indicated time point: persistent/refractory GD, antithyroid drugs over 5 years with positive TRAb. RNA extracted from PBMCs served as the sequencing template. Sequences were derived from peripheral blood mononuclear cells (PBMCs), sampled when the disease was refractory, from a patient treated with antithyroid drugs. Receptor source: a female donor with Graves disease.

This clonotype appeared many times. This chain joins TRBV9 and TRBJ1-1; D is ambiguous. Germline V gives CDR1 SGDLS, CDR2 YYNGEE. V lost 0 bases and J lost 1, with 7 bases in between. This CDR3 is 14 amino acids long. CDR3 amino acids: CASSVARANTEAFF. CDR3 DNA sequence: TGTGCCAGCAGCGTAGCGAGGGCGAACACTGAAGCTTTCTTT.

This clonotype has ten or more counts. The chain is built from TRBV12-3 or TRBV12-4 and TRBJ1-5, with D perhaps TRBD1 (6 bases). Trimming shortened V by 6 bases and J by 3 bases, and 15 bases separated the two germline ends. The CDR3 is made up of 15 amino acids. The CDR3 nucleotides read TGTGCCAGCAGACAGACAGGTAGCCACAATCAGCCCCAGCATTTT. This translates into CASRQTGSHNQPQHF.

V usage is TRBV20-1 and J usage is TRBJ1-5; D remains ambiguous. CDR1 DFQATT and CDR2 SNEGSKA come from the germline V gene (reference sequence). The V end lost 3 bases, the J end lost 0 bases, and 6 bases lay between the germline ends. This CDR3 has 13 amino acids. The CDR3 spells CSASSDSNQPQHF. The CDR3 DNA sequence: TGCAGTGCTAGCTCCGATAGCAATCAGCCCCAGCATTTT.

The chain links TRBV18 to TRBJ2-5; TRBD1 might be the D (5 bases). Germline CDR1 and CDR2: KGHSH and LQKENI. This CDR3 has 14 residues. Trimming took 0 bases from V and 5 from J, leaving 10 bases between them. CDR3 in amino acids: CASSPPWGRETQYF. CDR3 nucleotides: TGTGCCAGCTCACCACCCTGGGGCAGGGAGACCCAGTACTTC.

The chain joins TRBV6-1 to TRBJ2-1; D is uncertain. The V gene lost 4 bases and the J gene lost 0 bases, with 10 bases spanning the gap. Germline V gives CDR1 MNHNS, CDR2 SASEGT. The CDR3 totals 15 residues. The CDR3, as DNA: TGTGCCAGCAGTGTGAATCCAGGCTCCTACAATGAGCAGTTCTTC. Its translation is CASSVNPGSYNEQFF.

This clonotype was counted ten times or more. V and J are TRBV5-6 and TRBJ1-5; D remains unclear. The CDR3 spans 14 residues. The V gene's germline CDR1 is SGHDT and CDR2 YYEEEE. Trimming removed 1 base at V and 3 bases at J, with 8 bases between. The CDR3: CASSLSSDNQPQHF. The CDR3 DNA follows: TGTGCCAGCAGCTTGAGCTCAGACAATCAGCCCCAGCATTTT. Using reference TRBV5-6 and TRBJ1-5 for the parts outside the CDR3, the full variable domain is DAGVTQSPTHLIKTRGQQVTLRCSPKSGHDTVSWYQQALGQGPQFIFQYYEEEERQRGNFPDRFSGHQFPNYSSELNVNALLLGDSALYLCASSLSSDNQPQHFGDGTRLSIL.

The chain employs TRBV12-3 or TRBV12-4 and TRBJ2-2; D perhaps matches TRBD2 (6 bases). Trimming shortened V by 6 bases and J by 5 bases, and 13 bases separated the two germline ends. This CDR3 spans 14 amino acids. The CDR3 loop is CASRPFSGTGELFF. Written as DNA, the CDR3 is TGTGCCAGCAGGCCATTCAGCGGGACCGGGGAGCTGTTTTTT.

CDR3: CASGGLMETQYF. The DNA for the CDR3 is TGTGCCAGCGGGGGATTGATGGAGACCCAGTACTTC. J is TRBJ2-5 and V is TRBV27; the D gene could be TRBD1 or TRBD2 (5 bases each). Germline V lookup: CDR1 MNHEY, CDR2 SMNVEV (reference sequence). V lost 8 bases and J 5 bases, leaving 12 bases between the germline ends. The CDR3 spans 12 residues.

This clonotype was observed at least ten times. The CDR3 sequence: CASSLTGNTGRPLHF. CDR3 sequence (DNA): TGTGCCAGCAGCCTAACTGGGAACACCGGTAGGCCCCTCCACTTT. The chain recombines TRBV3-1 with TRBJ1-6; no clear D gene. Trimming removed 4 bases from V and 13 bases from J, with 20 bases in between. Germline CDR1 LGHDT, CDR2 YNNKEL (reference sequence). The CDR3 runs 15 residues.

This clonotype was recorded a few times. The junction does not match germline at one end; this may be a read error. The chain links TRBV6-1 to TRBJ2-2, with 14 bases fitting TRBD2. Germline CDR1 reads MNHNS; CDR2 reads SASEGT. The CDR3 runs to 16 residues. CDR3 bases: TGCGAGTGTCGACTAGCGGGAGGGGGGGACACCGGGGAGCTGTTTTTT. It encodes CECRLAGGGDTGELFF.

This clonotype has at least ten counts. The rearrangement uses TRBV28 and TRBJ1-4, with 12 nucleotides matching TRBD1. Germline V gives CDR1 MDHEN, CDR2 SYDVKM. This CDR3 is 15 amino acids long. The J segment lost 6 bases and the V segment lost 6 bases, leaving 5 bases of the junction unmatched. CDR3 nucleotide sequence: TGTGCCAGCAGGGGACAGGGGGCAGGGGATGAAAAACTGTTTTTT. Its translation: CASRGQGAGDEKLFF.

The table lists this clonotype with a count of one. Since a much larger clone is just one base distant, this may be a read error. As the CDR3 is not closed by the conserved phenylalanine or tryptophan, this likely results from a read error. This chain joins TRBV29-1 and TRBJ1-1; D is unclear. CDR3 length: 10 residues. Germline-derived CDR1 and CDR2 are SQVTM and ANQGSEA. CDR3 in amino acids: CSVKDTEAFS. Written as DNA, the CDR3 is TGCAGCGTTAAAGACACTGAAGCTTTCTCT.

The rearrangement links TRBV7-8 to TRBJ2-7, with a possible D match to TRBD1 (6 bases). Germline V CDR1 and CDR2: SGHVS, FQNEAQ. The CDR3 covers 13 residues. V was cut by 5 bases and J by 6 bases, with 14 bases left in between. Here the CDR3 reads CASSRGHPLEQYF. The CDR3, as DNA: TGTGCCAGCAGCCGGGGACATCCCCTCGAGCAGTACTTC.

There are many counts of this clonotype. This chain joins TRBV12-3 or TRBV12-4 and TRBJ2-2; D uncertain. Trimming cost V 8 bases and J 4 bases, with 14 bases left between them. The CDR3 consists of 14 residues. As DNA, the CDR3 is TGTGCCAGCTGGCTTGAGAGGCTCACCGGGGAGCTGTTTTTT. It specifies CASWLERLTGELFF.

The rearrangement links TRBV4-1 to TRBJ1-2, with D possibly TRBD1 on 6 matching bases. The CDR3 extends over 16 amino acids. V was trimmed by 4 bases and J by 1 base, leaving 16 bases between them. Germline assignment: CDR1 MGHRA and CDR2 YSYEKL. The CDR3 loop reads CASSLVQGKHNYGYTF. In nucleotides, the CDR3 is TGCGCCAGCAGCCTAGTACAGGGAAAACATAACTATGGCTACACCTTC.

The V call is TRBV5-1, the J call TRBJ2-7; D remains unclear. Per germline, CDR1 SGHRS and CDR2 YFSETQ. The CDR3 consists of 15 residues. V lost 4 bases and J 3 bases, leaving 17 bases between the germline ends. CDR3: CASSLRTSAYYEQYF. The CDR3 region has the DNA TGCGCCAGCAGCCTTCGGACCAGCGCTTACTACGAGCAGTACTTC.

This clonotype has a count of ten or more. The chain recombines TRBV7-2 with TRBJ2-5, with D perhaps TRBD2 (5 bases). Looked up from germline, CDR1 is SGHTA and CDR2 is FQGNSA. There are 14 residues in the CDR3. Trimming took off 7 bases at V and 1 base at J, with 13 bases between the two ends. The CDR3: CASTRPAAQETQYF. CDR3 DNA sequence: TGTGCCAGCACCCGCCCAGCGGCCCAAGAGACCCAGTACTTC. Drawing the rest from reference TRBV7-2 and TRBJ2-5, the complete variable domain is GAGVSQSPSNKVTEKGKDVELRCDPISGHTALYWYRQSLGQGLEFLIYFQGNSAPDKSGLPSDRFSAERTGGSVSTLTIQRTQQEDSAVYLCASTRPAAQETQYFGPGTRLLVL.

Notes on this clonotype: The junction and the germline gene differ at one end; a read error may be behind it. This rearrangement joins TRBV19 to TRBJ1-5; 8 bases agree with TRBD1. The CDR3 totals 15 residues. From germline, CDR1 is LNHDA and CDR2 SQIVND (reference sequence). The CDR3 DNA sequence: TGTGCCAGTAGTATCGACAGGGGAAGCAATCGGCCCCAGCATTTT. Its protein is CASSIDRGSNRPQHF.

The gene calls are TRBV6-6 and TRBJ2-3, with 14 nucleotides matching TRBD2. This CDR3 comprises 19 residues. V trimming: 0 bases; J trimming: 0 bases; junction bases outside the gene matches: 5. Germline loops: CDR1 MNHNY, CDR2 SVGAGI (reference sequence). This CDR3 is CASSYSTSGRAMSTDTQYF. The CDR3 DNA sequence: TGTGCCAGCAGTTACTCGACTAGCGGGAGGGCCATGAGCACAGATACGCAGTATTTT.

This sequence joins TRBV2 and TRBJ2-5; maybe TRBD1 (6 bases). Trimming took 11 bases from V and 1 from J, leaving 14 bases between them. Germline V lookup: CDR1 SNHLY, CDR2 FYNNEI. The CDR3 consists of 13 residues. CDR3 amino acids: CAGKGDTQETQYF. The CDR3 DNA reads TGTGCCGGCAAAGGGGACACCCAAGAGACCCAGTACTTC.

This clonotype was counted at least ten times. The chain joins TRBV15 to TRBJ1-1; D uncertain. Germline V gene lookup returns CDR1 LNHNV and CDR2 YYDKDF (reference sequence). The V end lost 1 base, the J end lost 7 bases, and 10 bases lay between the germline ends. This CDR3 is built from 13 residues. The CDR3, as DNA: TGTGCCACCAGCAGAGGATTTGGAGTTGAAGCTTTCTTT. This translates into CATSRGFGVEAFF. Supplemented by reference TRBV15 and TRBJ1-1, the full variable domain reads DAMVIQNPRYQVTQFGKPVTLSCSQTLNHNVMYWYQQKSSQAPKLLFHYYDKDFNNEADTPDNFQSRRPNTSFCFLDIRSPGLGDTAMYLCATSRGFGVEAFFGQGTRLTVV.

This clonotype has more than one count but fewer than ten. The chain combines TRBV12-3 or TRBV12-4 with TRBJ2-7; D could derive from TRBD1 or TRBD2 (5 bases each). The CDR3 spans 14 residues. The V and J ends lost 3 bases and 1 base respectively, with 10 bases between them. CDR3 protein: CASSFEGISYEQYF. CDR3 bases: TGTGCCAGCAGTTTCGAGGGGATATCCTACGAGCAGTACTTC.

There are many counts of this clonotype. The CDR3 nucleotides are TGCGCCAGCAGTGAGTCCTCTAGCGGGAGGGCCCACGAGCAGTACTTC. It codes for CASSESSSGRAHEQYF. The chain carries TRBV10-2 and TRBJ2-7; 12 bases map to TRBD2. V dropped 0 bases and J dropped 5; count of bases not matched to a gene: 5. The V gene's germline CDR1 is WSHSY and CDR2 SAAADI. The CDR3 sequence is 16 residues long.

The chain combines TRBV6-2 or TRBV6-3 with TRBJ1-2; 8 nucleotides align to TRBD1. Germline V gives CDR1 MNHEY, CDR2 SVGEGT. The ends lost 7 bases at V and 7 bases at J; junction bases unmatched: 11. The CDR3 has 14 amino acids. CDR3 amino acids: CASNPTGAPSGYTF. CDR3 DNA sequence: TGTGCCAGCAATCCGACAGGGGCCCCTTCTGGCTACACCTTC.

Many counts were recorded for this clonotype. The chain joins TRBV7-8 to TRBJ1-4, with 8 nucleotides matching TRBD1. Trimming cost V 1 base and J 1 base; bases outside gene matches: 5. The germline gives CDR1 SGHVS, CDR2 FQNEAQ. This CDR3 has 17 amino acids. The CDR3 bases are TGTGCCAGCAGCTTAGTCCAGGGGGCACTAACTAATGAAAAACTGTTTTTT. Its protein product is CASSLVQGALTNEKLFF.

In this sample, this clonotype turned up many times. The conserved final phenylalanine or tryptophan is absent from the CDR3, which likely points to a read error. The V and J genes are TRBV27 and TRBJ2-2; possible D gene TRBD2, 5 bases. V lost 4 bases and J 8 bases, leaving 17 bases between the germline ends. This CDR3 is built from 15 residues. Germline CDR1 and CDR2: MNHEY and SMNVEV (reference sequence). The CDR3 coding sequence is TGTGCCAGCAGTTCCAGAACTAGTACCTGGGGGGAGCTGTTTTCT. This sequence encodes CASSSRTSTWGELFS.

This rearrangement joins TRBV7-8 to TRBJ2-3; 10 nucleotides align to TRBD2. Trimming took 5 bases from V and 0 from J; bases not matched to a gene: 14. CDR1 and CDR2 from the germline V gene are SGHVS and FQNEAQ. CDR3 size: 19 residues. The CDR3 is CASSQKSGLALSSTDTQYF. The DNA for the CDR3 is TGTGCCAGCAGCCAAAAGTCGGGACTAGCGTTGTCTAGCACAGATACGCAGTATTTT.